The clone carrying this TCR beta chain was recorded a few times. This specimen comes from a study of blood T cell repertoires in COVID-19. At the level of the study: Spain, Italy and the United States supplied samples that represented acute and convalescent COVID-19. T cells, B-cell-depleted T cells, or PBMCs provided the cDNA or gDNA that served as material.

Authors' data handling: Reference gene primer amplification in the assay estimated nucleated cell counts. The assay was immunoSEQ multiplex PCR, and TCRdb's table has in-frame clones only and misses some. V, J and clone size reflect that table, while D and trimming were determined from the DNA. Of more than 85,000 clones in the sample, 70% to 90% were seen once. This CDR3 spans 13 amino acids. Per germline, CDR1 KGHSH and CDR2 LQKENI. V trimming: 1 base; J trimming: 6 bases; junction bases outside the gene matches: 3. The sequenced sample consisted of peripheral blood. J is TRBJ2-7 and V is TRBV18, with TRBD2 matching 7 bases. The TCR comes from a woman older than 75 with acute or convalescent COVID-19. This CDR3 is CASSPLERGEQYF. In DNA, the CDR3 is TGTGCCAGCTCACCACTGGAGCGGGGCGAGCAGTACTTC.